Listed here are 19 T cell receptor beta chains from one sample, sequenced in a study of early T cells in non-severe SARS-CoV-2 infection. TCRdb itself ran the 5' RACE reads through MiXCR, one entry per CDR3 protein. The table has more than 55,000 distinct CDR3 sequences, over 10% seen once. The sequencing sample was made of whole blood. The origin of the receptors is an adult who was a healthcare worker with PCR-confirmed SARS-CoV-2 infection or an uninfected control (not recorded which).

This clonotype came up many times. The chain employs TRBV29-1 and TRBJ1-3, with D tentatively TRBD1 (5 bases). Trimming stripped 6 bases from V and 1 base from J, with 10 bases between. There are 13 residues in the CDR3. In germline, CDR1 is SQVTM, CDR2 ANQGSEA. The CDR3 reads CSVGVSSGNTIYF. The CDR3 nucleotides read TGCAGCGTAGGGGTTTCTTCTGGAAACACCATATATTTT.

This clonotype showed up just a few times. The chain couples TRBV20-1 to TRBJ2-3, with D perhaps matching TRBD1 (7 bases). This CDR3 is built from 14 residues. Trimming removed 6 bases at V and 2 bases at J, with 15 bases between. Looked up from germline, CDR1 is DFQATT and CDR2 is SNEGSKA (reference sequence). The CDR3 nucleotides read TGCAGTGCCCCCAGGGGGGAAAACACAGATACGCAGTATTTT. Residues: CSAPRGENTDTQYF.

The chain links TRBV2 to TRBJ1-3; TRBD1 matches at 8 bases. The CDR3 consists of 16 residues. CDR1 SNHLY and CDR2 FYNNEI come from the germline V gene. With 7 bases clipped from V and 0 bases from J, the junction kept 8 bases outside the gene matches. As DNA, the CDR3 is TGTGCCAGCAATCGGGACAGGATAACCTCTGGAAACACCATATATTTT. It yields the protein CASNRDRITSGNTIYF.

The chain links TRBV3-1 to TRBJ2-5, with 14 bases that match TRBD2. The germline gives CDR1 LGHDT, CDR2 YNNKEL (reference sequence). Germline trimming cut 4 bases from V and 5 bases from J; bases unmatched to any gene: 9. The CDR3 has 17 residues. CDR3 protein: CASSPIRLAGGHETQYF. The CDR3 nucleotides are TGTGCCAGCAGCCCGATCCGACTAGCGGGGGGGCACGAGACCCAGTACTTC.

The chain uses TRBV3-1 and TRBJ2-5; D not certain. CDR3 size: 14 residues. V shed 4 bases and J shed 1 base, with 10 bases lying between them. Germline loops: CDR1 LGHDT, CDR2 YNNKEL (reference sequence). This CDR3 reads CASSRDRIQETQYF. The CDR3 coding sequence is TGTGCCAGCAGCCGCGATAGAATCCAAGAGACCCAGTACTTC.

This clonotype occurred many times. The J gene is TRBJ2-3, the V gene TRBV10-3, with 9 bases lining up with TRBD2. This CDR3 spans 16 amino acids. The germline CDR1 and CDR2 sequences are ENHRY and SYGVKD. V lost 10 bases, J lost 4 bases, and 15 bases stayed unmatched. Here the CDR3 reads CATAGGAGGAADTQYF. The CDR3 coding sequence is TGTGCCACCGCAGGAGGAGCGGGGGGCGCGGCAGATACGCAGTATTTT.

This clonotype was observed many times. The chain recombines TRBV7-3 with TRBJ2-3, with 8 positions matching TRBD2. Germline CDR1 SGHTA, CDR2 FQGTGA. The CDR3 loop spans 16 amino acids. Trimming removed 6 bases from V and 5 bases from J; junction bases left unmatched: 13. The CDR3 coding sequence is TGTGCCAGCAGTCTTCAGGGGATAGCGGGGAGAGATACGCAGTATTTT. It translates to CASSLQGIAGRDTQYF.

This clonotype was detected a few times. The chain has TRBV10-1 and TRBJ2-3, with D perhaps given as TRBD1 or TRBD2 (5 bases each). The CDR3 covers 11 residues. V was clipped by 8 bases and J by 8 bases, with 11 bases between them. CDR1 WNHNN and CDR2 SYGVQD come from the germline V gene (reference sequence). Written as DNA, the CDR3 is TGCGCCAGCTCGACGGGGCGTACGCAGTATTTT. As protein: CASSTGRTQYF.

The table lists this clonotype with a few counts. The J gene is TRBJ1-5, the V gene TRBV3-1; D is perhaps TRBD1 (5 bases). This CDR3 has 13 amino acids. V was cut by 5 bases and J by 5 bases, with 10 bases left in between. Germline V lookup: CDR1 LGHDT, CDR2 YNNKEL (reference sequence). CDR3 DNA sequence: TGTGCCAGCAGCGGGACGGGAGATCAGCCCCAGCATTTT. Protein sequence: CASSGTGDQPQHF.

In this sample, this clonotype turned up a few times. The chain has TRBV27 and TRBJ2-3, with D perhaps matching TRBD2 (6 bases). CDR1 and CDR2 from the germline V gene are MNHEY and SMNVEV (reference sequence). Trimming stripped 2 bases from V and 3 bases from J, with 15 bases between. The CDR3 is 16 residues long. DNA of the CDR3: TGTGCCAGCAGTTTAGGGGCGGGGCCCTTAACAGATACGCAGTATTTT. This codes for CASSLGAGPLTDTQYF.

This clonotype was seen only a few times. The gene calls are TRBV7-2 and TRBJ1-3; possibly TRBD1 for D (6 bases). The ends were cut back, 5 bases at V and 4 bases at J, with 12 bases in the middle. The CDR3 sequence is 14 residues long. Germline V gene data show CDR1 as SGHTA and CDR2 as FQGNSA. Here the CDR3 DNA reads TGTGCCAGCAGCGCAGGGGTGGCGGGAAACACCATATATTTT. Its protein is CASSAGVAGNTIYF.

CDR3 DNA sequence: TGTGCCAGCAGTTTCGACCCACAAGGTTACAATGAGCAGTTCTTC. Encoded protein: CASSFDPQGYNEQFF. This chain joins TRBV5-4 and TRBJ2-1; D gene unclear. Per the germline V gene, CDR1 is SGHNT and CDR2 is YYREEE (reference sequence). CDR3 length: 15 residues. The germline V and J ends were trimmed by 5 bases and 4 bases, with 16 bases remaining between them.

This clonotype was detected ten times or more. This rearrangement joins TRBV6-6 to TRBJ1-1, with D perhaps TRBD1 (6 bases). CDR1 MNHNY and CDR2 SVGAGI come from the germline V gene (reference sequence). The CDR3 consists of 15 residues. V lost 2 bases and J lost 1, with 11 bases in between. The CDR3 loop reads CASSYQGQGNTEAFF. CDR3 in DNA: TGTGCCAGCAGTTACCAGGGGCAGGGGAACACTGAAGCTTTCTTT.

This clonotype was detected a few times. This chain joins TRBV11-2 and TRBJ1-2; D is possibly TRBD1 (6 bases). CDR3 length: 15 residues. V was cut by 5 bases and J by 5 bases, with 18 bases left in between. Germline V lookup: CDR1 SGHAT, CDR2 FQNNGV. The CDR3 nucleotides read TGTGCCAGCAGCACTAGCCCCGGGACACCTTATGGCTACACCTTC. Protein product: CASSTSPGTPYGYTF.

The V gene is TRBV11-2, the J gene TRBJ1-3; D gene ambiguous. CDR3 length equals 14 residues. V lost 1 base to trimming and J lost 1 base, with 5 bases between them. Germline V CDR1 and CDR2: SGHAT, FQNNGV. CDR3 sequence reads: CASSLGVSGNTIYF. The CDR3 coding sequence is TGTGCCAGCAGCTTAGGAGTATCTGGAAACACCATATATTTT.

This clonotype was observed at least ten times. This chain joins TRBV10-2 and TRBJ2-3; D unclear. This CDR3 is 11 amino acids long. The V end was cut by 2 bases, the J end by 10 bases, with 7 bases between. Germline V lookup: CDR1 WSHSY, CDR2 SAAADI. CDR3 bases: TGCGCCAGCAGTGAGACTCCACCGCAGTATTTT. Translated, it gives CASSETPPQYF.

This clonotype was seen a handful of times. CDR3 nucleotide sequence: TGTGCCAGCTCACTAGGGACACTCTATAGCAATCAGCCCCAGCATTTT. Translated, it gives CASSLGTLYSNQPQHF. The V and J genes are TRBV18 and TRBJ1-5; a possible D gene is TRBD1 (6 bases). This CDR3 is built from 16 residues. Per germline, CDR1 KGHSH and CDR2 LQKENI. V was clipped by 4 bases and J by 0 bases, with 13 bases between them.

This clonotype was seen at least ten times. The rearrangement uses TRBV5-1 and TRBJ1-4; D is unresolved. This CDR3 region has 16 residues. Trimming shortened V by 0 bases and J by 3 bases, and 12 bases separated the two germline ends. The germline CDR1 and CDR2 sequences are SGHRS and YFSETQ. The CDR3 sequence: CASSLAGRRSNEKLFF. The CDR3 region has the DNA TGCGCCAGCAGCTTGGCAGGACGGCGATCTAATGAAAAACTGTTTTTT.

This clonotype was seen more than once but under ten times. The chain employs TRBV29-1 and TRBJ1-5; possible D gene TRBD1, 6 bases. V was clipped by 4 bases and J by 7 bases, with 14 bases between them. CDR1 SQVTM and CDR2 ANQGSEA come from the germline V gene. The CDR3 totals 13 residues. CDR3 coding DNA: TGCAGCGTTGGAACAGGGAGTAACCAGCCCCAGCATTTT. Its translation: CSVGTGSNQPQHF.